A single sample is the source of the 9 T cell receptor beta chains below, sequenced in a study of cytomegalovirus exposure and HLA in healthy donors. Primers for the PCR totalled 60 Vbeta and 13 Jbeta. Using immunoSEQ multiplex PCR, the repertoire was profiled, and TCRdb retains in-frame clones only, with some absent. The sample includes over 150,000 clones, approximately 62% seen only once; the top ten take 1.4% to 1.5%. The sequenced sample was PBMCs. The receptors originated from a man aged 45-65 years in good health and CMV-seronegative.

The genes are TRBV7-7 and TRBJ2-2; D perhaps matches TRBD2 (6 bases). Deletions cut 6 bases from V and 6 bases from J, with 14 bases between. CDR1 and CDR2 (germline): SSHAT, FNYEAQ (reference sequence). The CDR3 is made up of 14 amino acids. The CDR3 region is CASSPGTGAGELFF. The CDR3 DNA reads as TGTGCCAGCAGTCCAGGGACGGGGGCCGGGGAGCTGTTTTTT.

The chain couples TRBV2 to TRBJ2-3; a weak D match, TRBD1 (6 bases). Germline-derived CDR1 and CDR2 are SNHLY and FYNNEI. V shed 5 bases and J shed 4 bases, with 16 bases lying between them. The CDR3 has 15 residues. The CDR3 coding sequence is TGTGCCAGCAGTAGGGGCCAGGGGTATGCAGATACGCAGTATTTT. It codes for CASSRGQGYADTQYF.

This chain connects TRBV6-5 to TRBJ1-5, with D possibly being TRBD1 (6 bases). The V and J ends lost 5 bases and 0 bases respectively, with 11 bases between them. Germline V gene lookup returns CDR1 MNHEY and CDR2 SVGAGI. The CDR3 is made up of 15 amino acids. The CDR3 reads CASSTDRLSNQPQHF. The CDR3 nucleotides are TGTGCCAGCAGTACGGACAGACTTAGCAATCAGCCCCAGCATTTT.

The chain employs TRBV28 and TRBJ2-7; the D gene is possibly TRBD1 (6 bases). V gave up 4 bases and J gave up 6 bases, with 16 bases separating them. The length of the CDR3 is 14 residues. Germline CDR1 and CDR2: MDHEN and SYDVKM. DNA for the CDR3: TGTGCCAGCAGTTCTGGGACACCGATGTCCGAGCAGTACTTC. This sequence encodes CASSSGTPMSEQYF.

This sequence joins TRBV7-9 and TRBJ2-1; 9 bases map to TRBD1. In germline, CDR1 is SEHNR, CDR2 FQNEAQ (reference sequence). J was trimmed by 4 bases and V by 5 bases; bases with no gene match: 6. The CDR3 covers 15 residues. CDR3 coding DNA: TGTGCCAGCAGCCCACGGGACAGGGTATACAATGAGCAGTTCTTC. Amino acid sequence: CASSPRDRVYNEQFF.

This clone has just a few counts. This sequence joins TRBV2 and TRBJ2-1, with 8 bases that match TRBD1. Trimming removed 3 bases from V and 7 bases from J; junction bases left unmatched: 5. Germline assignment: CDR1 SNHLY and CDR2 FYNNEI. CDR3 length: 14 amino acids. The CDR3 spells CASSDQGALNEQFF. DNA for the CDR3: TGTGCCAGCAGTGACCAGGGGGCTCTGAATGAGCAGTTCTTC.

This clone has only a few counts. The chain combines TRBV6-5 with TRBJ2-5, with D tentatively TRBD1 (6 bases). V lost 2 bases and J lost 5, with 6 bases in between. Germline lookup yields CDR1 MNHEY and CDR2 SVGAGI. This CDR3 is built from 12 residues. In DNA form, the CDR3 reads TGTGCCAGCAGTTACCAGGGGGAGACCCAGTACTTC. Its translation: CASSYQGETQYF.

This clone was recorded only once. The chain carries TRBV2 and TRBJ2-5; 14 bases fit TRBD2. J lost 7 bases, V lost 5 bases, and 12 bases had no gene match. The CDR3 totals 17 residues. Per germline, CDR1 SNHLY and CDR2 FYNNEI. CDR3 DNA: TGTGCCAGCAGTTTCCGGGGACTAGCGGGGGCAATGGGGACCCAGTACTTC. It yields the protein CASSFRGLAGAMGTQYF.

The CDR3 region is CASSISGGAGEQYF. The CDR3 DNA follows: TGTGCCAGCAGTATTAGCGGGGGGGCGGGTGAGCAGTACTTC. V usage is TRBV2 and J usage is TRBJ2-7; 11 positions agree with TRBD2. V lost 5 bases to trimming and J lost 7 bases; unmatched junction nucleotides: 7. The CDR3 extends over 14 amino acids. Germline assignment: CDR1 SNHLY and CDR2 FYNNEI.